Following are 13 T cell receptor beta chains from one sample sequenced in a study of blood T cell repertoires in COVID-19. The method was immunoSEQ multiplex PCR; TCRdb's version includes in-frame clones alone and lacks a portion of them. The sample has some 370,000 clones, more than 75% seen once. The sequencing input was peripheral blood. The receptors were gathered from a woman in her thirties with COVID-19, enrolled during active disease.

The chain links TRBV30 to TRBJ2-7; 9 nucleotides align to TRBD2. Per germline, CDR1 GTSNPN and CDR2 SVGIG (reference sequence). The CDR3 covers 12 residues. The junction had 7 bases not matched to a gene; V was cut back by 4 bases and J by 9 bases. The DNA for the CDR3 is TGTGCCTGGATCCGAAGCGGGGGGACGCAGTACTTC. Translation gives CAWIRSGGTQYF. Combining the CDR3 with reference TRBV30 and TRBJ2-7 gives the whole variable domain SQTIHQWPATLVQPVGSPLSLECTVEGTSNPNLYWYRQAAGRGLQLLFYSVGIGQISSEVPQNLSASRPQDRQFILSSKKLLLSDSGFYLCAWIRSGGTQYFGPGTRLTVT.

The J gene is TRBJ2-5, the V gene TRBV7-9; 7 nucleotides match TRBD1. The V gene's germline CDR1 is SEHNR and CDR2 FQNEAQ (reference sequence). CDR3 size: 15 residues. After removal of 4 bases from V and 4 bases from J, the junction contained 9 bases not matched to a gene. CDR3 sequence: CASSSRQGRGETQYF. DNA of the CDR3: TGTGCCAGCAGCTCAAGACAGGGTCGGGGAGAGACCCAGTACTTC.

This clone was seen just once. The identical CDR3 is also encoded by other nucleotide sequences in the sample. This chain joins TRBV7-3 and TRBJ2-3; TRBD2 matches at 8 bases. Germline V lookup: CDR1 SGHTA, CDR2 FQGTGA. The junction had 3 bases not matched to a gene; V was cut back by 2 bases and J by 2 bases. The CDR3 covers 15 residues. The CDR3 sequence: CASSLAGGSTDTQYF. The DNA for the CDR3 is TGTGCCAGCAGCTTAGCGGGGGGCTCCACAGATACGCAGTATTTT.

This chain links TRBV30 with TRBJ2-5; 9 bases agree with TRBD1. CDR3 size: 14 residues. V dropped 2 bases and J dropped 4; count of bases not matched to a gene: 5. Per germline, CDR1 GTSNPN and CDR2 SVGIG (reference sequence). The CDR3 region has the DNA TGTGCCTGGAGTTCCGGGACAGGGTCAGAGACCCAGTACTTC. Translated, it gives CAWSSGTGSETQYF.

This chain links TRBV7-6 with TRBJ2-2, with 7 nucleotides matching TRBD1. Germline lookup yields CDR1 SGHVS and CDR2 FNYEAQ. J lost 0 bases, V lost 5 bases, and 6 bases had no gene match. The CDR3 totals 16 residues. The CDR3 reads CASSQTRGPNTGELFF. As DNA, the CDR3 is TGTGCCAGCAGCCAAACGAGGGGGCCGAACACCGGGGAGCTGTTTTTT.

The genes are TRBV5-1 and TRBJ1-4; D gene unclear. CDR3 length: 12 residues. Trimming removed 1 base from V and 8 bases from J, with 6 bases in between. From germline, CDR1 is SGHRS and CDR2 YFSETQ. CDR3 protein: CASSLNREKLFF. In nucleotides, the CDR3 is TGCGCCAGCAGCTTGAACAGAGAAAAACTGTTTTTT.

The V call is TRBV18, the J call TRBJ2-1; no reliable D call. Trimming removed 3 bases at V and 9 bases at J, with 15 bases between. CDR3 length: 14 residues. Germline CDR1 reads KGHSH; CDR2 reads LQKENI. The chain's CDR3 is CASSPPNQLPEQFF. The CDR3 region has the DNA TGTGCCAGCTCACCCCCCAATCAGTTACCTGAGCAGTTCTTC.

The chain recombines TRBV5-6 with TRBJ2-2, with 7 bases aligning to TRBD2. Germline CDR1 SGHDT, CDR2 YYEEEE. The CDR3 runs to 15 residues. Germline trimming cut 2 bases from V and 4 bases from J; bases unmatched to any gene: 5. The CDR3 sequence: CASSFGLGVTGELFF. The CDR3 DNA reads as TGTGCCAGCAGCTTCGGACTAGGGGTCACCGGGGAGCTGTTTTTT.

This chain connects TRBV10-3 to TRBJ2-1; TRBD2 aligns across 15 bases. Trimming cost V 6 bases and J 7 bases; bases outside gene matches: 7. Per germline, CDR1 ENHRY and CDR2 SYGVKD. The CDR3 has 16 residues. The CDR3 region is CAIRDKGLAGGNEQFF. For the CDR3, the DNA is TGTGCCATCAGGGATAAGGGACTAGCGGGAGGTAATGAGCAGTTCTTC.

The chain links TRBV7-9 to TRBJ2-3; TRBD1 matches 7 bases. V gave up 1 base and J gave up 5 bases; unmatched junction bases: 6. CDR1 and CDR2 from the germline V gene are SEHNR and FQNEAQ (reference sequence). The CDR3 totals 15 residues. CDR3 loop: CASSLVAGGRDTQYF. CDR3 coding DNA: TGTGCCAGCAGCTTAGTAGCAGGGGGACGAGATACGCAGTATTTT.

The CDR3 DNA reads TGCAGCGCTATACTAGCGTTCGAGCAGTACTTC. Translated: CSAILAFEQYF. The chain recombines TRBV29-1 with TRBJ2-7; the match to TRBD2 covers 7 bases. Looked up from germline, CDR1 is SQVTM and CDR2 is ANQGSEA. The CDR3 is 11 amino acids. After removal of 7 bases from V and 6 bases from J, the junction contained 6 bases not matched to a gene.

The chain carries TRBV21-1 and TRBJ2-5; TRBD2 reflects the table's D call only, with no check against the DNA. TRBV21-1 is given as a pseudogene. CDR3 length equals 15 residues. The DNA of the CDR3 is TGTGCCAGCAGGGCTCTCGCGGGAGGGCCAAAGACCCAGTACTTC. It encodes CASRALAGGPKTQYF.

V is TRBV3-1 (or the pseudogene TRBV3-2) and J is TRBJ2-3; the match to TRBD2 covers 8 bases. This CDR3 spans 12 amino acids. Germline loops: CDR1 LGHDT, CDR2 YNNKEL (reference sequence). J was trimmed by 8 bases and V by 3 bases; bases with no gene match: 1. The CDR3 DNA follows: TGTGCCAGCAGCCACCGGGAGGGTACGCAGTATTTT. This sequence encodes CASSHREGTQYF.